This entry concerns a single T cell receptor beta chain. These data belong to a study of blood T cell repertoires in COVID-19. For the study at large: The samples span acute and convalescent COVID-19 from the United States, Italy and Spain.

The authors' processing: Estimated nucleated cell counts came from reference gene primer amplification. The data were produced by immunoSEQ multiplex PCR, yet TCRdb's version contains in-frame clones alone and is incomplete. That table furnishes V, J and clone size, whereas the DNA furnished D and trimming. Of roughly 380,000 clones listed, around 87% were seen once; the top ten hold 1.3%. Participants were aged about 18 to 89 years from approximately 24 US areas. Donors of Cohort 3 who recovered were those that had two negative PCRs, clearance, or symptom resolution. This TCR came from a man aged 25-45 years who had recovered from COVID-19. The specimen sequenced was PBMCs or T cells enriched from blood (not recorded which).

The chain's CDR3 is CASSYSGQLSGNTIYF. CDR3 coding DNA: TGTGCCAGCAGTTACTCGGGACAGCTCTCTGGAAACACCATATATTTT. This chain uses TRBV6-5 with TRBJ1-3, with 7 bases matching TRBD1. The CDR3 runs to 16 residues. Germline CDR1 MNHEY, CDR2 SVGAGI. V shed 0 bases, J shed 0 bases, and the junction held 2 bases outside the gene matches.